The clone carrying this T cell receptor (beta chain) has at least ten counts. Its specificity is unknown. Reasons for excluding patients were uncontrolled infection, other autoimmune disease, pregnancy or lactation. From germline, CDR1 is LNHNV and CDR2 YYDKDF (reference sequence). Trimming pared 0 bases from V and 0 bases from J, leaving 8 bases between. The CDR3 loop spans 16 amino acids. This record belongs to a study of T cells in Graves' hyperthyroidism and ophthalmopathy. Broader study findings: Before onset, by a median of around six months, the model predicted ophthalmopathy. Patients with ophthalmopathy were separated from those with stable hyperthyroidism by a 13 V-J model. Most expanded thyroid clonotypes above 0.001 also appeared in blood.

It was RNA transcripts that yielded the amplified TCR beta CDR3 regions. A first-round RT-PCR of the TCR CDR3 used the HTBI primer set. TCRdb reanalysed the multiplex PCR reads using MiXCR and keeps one entry per CDR3 protein. The table includes 490,000 or so distinct CDR3 sequences, 46% detected once. The sequenced material came from peripheral blood or thyroid tissue (not recorded which). This clonotype was obtained from an adult woman with Graves' disease, either hyperthyroidism or ophthalmopathy (not recorded which). The chain carries TRBV15 and TRBJ2-2, with unresolved D. Here the CDR3 reads CATSRDAQTNTGELFF. The DNA for the CDR3 is TGTGCCACCAGCAGAGATGCACAGACGAACACCGGGGAGCTGTTTTTT.